The sequence of this T cell receptor (beta chain) was determined in a study of blood T cell repertoires in COVID-19 (dated by TCRdb to the early 2020s). For context, the study as a whole: Samples from collaborators originated in the United States, Italy and Spain and spanned both the acute and convalescent phases of COVID-19. The material from the prospective study consisted of cDNA or gDNA derived from T cells, B-cell-depleted T cells, or PBMCs. Subjects who had been exposed to COVID-19, were actively infected with it, or had recovered from it provided the deeply sampled blood TCRbeta repertoires that made up the dataset. The repertoires were released in a freely available public database meant as a resource for research on the immune response to SARS-CoV-2. Samples came from the ongoing ImmuneRACE study (first 160 participants) plus 1,254 subjects from 6 global collaborators. Sample metadata almost always included a de-identified subject ID, COVID-19 status, age in years and sex. HLA class I and class II types, where available, came from metadata supplied by the sample provider rather than from assay-based typing. Overall study results and their limits: Clinical and demographic metadata were provided uncurated, with the amount varying by source and participant.

Of note for this clone: Its cognate antigen has yet to be identified. Nothing much larger sits one base from this clone, and base qualities are not available.

In the prospective study, participants were roughly 18 to 100 years old, resided in about two dozen geographic areas of the United States, and were enrolled through a virtual design. In the prospective study, cohorts were assigned on the basis of participant-reported clinical history obtained from a screening survey and a study questionnaire. Recovered participants in ImmuneRACE Cohort 3 were defined by two consecutive negative NP/OP PCR tests, clearance by a healthcare professional, or resolution of symptoms. Each participant in the prospective study had whole blood, serum and a nasopharyngeal or oropharyngeal swab collected by mobile phlebotomists. Over a 2-month period, participants in the prospective study had the option of providing additional blood draws and questionnaires. Prospective study blood samples were shipped either frozen or at room temperature before DNA extraction. From the cysteine through the phenylalanine, the CDR3 covers 13 amino acids. The sequence is cut down to CDR3 DNA, 39 bases in frame from base 1. V is clipped by 6 bases and J by 3 bases, and the sequence between their germline boundaries is 11 bases long. CDR1 and CDR2 are read off the germline V gene as MNHEY and SVGAGI.

The immunoSEQ Assay, a bias-controlled multiplex PCR, was used to amplify TCRbeta CDR3 regions from genomic DNA. Turning to the authors' computational methods: The number of nucleated cells in each sample was estimated by amplification of reference gene primers within the assay. To quantify the absolute abundance of each unique TCRbeta CDR3 rearrangement, sequence reads were collapsed and filtered. For each sample, productive Simpson clonality was calculated as the square root of Simpson's diversity index across productive rearrangements. TCRdb's version of the immuneACCESS table is confined to in-frame rearrangements and falls short of the full clone set. An unresolved V gene accounts for under half of the shortfall where checked; the remainder is of unknown origin. V and J calls and clone size follow that table, whereas D and trimming were derived from the DNA. This sample holds roughly 500,000 clones; roughly 90% were observed only once. The ten largest clonotypes hold 1.5% to 2% of the sample.

The chain couples TRBV6-5 to TRBJ1-1; 6 matching bases give a weak D call of TRBD1. The sequence came from a woman aged 40 to 49 who had recovered from COVID-19. Sequenced input: PBMCs or T cells enriched from blood (not recorded which). The CDR3: CASSQGIYTEAFF. At the DNA level, the sequence is TGTGCCAGCAGCCAGGGGATATACACTGAAGCTTTCTTT.